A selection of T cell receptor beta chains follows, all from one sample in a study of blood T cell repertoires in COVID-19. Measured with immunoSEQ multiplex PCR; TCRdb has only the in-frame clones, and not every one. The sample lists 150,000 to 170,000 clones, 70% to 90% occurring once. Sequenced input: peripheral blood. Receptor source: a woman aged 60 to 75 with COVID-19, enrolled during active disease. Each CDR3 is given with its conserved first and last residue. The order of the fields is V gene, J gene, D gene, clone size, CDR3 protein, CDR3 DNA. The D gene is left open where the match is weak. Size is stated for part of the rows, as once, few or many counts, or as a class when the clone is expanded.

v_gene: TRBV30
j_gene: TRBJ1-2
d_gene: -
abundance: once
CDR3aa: CAWRPRRLNYGYTF
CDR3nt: TGTGCCTGGAGGCCCCGGCGACTAAACTATGGCTACACCTTC

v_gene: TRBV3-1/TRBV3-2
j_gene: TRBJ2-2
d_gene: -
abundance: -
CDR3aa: CASSQVASNTGELFF
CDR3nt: TGTGCCAGCAGCCAAGTTGCGTCGAACACCGGGGAGCTGTTTTTT

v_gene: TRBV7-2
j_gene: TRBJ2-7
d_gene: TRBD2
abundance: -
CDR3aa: CASSSDGTRPAYEQYF
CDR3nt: TGTGCCAGCAGCTCAGACGGGACTAGACCAGCCTACGAGCAGTACTTC

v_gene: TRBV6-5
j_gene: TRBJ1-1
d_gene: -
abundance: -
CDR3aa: CASRADVNTEAFF
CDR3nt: TGTGCCAGCAGAGCGGACGTAAACACTGAAGCTTTCTTT

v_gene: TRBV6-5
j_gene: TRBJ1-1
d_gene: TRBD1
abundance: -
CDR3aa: CAVGGTGGTEAFF
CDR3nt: TGTGCCGTTGGCGGGACAGGGGGCACTGAAGCTTTCTTT

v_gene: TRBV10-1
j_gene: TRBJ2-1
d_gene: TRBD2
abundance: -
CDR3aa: CASSQTSGGANEQFF
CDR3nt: TGCGCCAGCAGCCAGACTAGCGGGGGGGCCAATGAGCAGTTCTTC

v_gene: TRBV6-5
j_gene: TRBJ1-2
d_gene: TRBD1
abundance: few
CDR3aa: CASSRQGSNYGYTF
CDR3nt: TGTGCCAGCAGTAGACAGGGCTCAAACTATGGCTACACCTTC

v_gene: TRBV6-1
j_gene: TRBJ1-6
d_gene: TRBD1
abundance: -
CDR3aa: CASTRTGNSPLHF
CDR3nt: TGTGCCAGCACCCGGACAGGGAATTCACCCCTCCACTTT

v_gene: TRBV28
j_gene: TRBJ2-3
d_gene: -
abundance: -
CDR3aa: CASRLLARGTDTQYF
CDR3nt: TGTGCCAGCAGGTTACTAGCTCGCGGCACAGATACGCAGTATTTT

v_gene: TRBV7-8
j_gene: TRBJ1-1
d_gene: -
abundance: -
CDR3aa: CASSLGRVDSRFF
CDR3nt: TGTGCCAGCAGCTTAGGCCGAGTGGACAGCCGCTTCTTT

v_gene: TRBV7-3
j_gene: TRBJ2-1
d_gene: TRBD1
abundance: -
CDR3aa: CASTWTGAAYNEQFF
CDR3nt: TGTGCCAGCACCTGGACAGGGGCGGCCTACAATGAGCAGTTCTTC

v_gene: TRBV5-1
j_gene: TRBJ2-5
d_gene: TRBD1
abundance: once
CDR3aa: CASSLEGRGRLSEYQETQYF
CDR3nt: TGCGCCAGCAGCTTGGAGGGAAGGGGGCGATTGTCTGAGTACCAAGAGACCCAGTACTTC

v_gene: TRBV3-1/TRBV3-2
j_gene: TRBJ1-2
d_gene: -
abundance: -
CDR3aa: CASSVRPGSINYGYTF
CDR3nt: TGTGCCAGCAGCGTGCGACCGGGATCCATTAACTATGGCTACACCTTC

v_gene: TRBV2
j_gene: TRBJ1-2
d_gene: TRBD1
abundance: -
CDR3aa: CASSFRGAHYGYTF
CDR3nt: TGTGCCAGCAGTTTCAGGGGGGCCCACTATGGCTACACCTTC

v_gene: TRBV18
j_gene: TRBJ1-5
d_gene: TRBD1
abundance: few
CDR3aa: CASSPRSRGPEPQHF
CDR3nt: TGTGCCAGCTCACCACGGAGCAGGGGGCCGGAGCCCCAGCATTTT

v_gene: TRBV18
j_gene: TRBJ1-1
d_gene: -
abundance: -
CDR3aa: CASSYQAREAFF
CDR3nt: TGTGCCAGCTCGTACCAGGCAAGAGAAGCTTTCTTT

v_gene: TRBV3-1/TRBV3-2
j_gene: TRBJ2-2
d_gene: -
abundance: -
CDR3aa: CASSQDPGSRELFF
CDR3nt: TGTGCCAGCAGCCAAGATCCAGGGTCTAGGGAGCTGTTTTTT

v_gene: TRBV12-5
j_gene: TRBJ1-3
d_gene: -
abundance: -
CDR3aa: CASGLNALPSGNTIYF
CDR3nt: TGTGCTAGTGGTTTGAATGCACTCCCCTCTGGAAACACCATATATTTT

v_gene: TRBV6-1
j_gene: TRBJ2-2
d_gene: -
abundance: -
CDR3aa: CASSGPRGSRGRFTGELFF
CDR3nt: TGTGCCAGCAGTGGTCCGCGGGGGAGCAGGGGGCGGTTCACCGGGGAGCTGTTTTTT

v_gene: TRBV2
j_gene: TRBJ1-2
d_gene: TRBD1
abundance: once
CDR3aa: CASSDGRAGGGKDGYTF
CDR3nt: TGTGCCAGCAGTGACGGGAGAGCAGGGGGCGGTAAAGATGGCTACACCTTC

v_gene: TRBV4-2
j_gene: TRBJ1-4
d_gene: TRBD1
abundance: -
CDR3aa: CASSQGDSPNEKLFF
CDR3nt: TGTGCCAGCAGCCAAGGGGACAGCCCTAATGAAAAACTGTTTTTT

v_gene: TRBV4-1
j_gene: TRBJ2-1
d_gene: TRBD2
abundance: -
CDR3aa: CASSQEVLAAYNEQFF
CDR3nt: TGCGCCAGCAGCCAAGAAGTACTAGCGGCCTACAATGAGCAGTTCTTC

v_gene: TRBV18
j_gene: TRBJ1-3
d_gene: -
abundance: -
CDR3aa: CASSPRQERNTIYF
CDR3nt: TGTGCCAGCTCACCACGACAGGAGAGAAACACCATATATTTT

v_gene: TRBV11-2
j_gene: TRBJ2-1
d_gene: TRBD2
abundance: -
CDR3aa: CASSLVSGVNEQFF
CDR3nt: TGTGCCAGCAGCCTGGTGAGCGGGGTCAATGAGCAGTTCTTC

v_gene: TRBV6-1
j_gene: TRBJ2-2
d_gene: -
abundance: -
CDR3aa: CASSEAGLLNTGELFF
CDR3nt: TGTGCCAGCAGTGAAGCGGGACTTCTTAACACCGGGGAGCTGTTTTTT

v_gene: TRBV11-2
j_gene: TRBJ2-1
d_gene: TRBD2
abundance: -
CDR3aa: CASSISSGGAGEQFF
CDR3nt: TGTGCCAGCAGTATTTCTAGCGGGGGGGCCGGTGAGCAGTTCTTC

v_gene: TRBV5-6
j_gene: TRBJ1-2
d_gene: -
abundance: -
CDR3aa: CASSTTGNGYTF
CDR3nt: TGTGCCAGCAGCACTACAGGGAATGGCTACACCTTC

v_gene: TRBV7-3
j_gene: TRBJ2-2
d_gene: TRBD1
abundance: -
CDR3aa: CASSPRGSFTGELFF
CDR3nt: TGTGCCAGCAGCCCCAGGGGGAGTTTCACCGGGGAGCTGTTTTTT

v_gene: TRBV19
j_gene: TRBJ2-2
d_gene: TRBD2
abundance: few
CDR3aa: CASSGRAGELFF
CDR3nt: TGTGCCAGTAGCGGGAGGGCCGGGGAGCTGTTTTTT

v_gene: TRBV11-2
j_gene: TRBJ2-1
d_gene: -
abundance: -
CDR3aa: CASSLSPRDEQFF
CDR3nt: TGTGCCAGCAGCTTGAGTCCTCGCGATGAGCAGTTCTTC

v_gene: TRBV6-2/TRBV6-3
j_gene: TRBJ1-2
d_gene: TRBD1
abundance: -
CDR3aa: CASSYRPPSSGGQGYGYTF
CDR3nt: TGTGCCAGCAGTTACCGCCCCCCTTCCTCAGGGGGCCAAGGCTATGGCTACACCTTC

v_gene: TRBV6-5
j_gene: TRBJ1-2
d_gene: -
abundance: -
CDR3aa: CASRKGAGGYGYTF
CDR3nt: TGTGCCAGCAGGAAAGGGGCCGGGGGCTATGGCTACACCTTC

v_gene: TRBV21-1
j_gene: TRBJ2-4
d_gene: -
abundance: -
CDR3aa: CASSSRVQNRAKNIQYF
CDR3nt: TGTGCCAGCAGCTCCAGAGTCCAAAACAGAGCCAAAAACATTCAGTACTTC

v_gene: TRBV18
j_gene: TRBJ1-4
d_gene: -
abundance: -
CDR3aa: CASSPPVVGGAEKLFF
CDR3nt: TGTGCCAGCTCACCACCCGTCGTAGGGGGAGCTGAAAAACTGTTTTTT

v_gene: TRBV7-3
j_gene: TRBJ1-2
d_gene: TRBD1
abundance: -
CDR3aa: CASSPATGGNYGYTF
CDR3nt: TGTGCCAGCAGCCCTGCGACAGGGGGGAACTATGGCTACACCTTC

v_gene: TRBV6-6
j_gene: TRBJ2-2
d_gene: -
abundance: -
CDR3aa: CASSQIRNTGELFF
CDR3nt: TGTGCCAGCAGTCAGATCAGGAACACCGGGGAGCTGTTTTTT

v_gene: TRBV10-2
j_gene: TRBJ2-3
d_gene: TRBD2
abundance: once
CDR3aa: CASSTSGTSGTDTQYF
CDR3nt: TGCGCCAGCAGCACCTCCGGGACTAGCGGCACAGATACGCAGTATTTT

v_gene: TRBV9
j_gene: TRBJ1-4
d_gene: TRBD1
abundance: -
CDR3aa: CASSVADRAEKLFF
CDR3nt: TGTGCCAGCAGCGTGGCGGACAGGGCTGAAAAACTGTTTTTT

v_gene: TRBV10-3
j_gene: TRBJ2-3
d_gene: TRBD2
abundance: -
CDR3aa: CAIRGLAGTDTQYF
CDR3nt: TGTGCCATCAGGGGACTAGCGGGAACAGATACGCAGTATTTT

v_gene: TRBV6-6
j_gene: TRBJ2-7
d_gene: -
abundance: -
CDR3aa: CASRLSPGEGEQYF
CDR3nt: TGTGCCAGCAGGCTTTCTCCAGGGGAGGGCGAGCAGTACTTC

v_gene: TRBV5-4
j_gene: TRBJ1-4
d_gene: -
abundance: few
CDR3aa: CASSPRSNSNEKLFF
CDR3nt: TGTGCCAGCAGCCCCCGGTCAAATTCTAATGAAAAACTGTTTTTT

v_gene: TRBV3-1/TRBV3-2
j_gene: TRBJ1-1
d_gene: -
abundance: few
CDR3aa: CASSLGQRNTEAFF
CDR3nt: TGTGCCAGCAGCCTCGGACAGCGGAACACTGAAGCTTTCTTT

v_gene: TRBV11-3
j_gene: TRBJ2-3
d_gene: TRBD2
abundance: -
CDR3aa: CASSSRLAGTDTQYF
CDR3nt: TGTGCCAGCAGCTCACGACTAGCGGGGACAGATACGCAGTATTTT

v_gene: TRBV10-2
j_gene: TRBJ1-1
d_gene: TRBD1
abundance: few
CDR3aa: CASSKTGDTEAFF
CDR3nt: TGCGCCAGCAGCAAGACAGGGGACACTGAAGCTTTCTTT

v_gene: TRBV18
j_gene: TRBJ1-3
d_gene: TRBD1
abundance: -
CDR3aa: CASSGQGGGNTIYF
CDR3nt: TGTGCCAGCTCGGGACAGGGAGGCGGAAACACCATATATTTT

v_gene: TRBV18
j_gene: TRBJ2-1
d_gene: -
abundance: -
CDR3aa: CASSPLKVASSYNEQFF
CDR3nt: TGTGCCAGCTCACCATTAAAAGTGGCCAGCTCCTACAATGAGCAGTTCTTC